This is a list of T cell receptor beta chains from one sample in a study of graft-versus-host responses after intestinal transplantation. These TCRs are of unknown antigen specificity. Assay used: immunoSEQ multiplex PCR; TCRdb lists only in-frame clones, some missing. This table has around 49,000 clones, 89% appearing once. The sample was unstimulated CD4+ T cells sorted from spleen or lymph node cells, taken before transplant. These receptors were collected from a human donor who was the organ donor for an intestinal transplant. The CDR3 runs from the conserved cysteine through the conserved F or W. Fields, in order: V gene, J gene, D gene, clone size, CDR3 DNA, CDR3 protein. The D gene is left open where the match is weak. Where a row states a size, it is once, few, many or the class of an expanded clone; other rows omit it.

V: TRBV4-2; J: TRBJ2-5; D: TRBD2; size: NA; DNA: TGTGCCAGCAGCCGCGGCGGGGGACTAGCGGGGCAAGAGACCCAGTACTTC; CDR3: CASSRGGGLAGQETQYF
V: TRBV6-1; J: TRBJ2-3; D: NA; size: NA; DNA: TGTGCCAGCCTTAGGACTAGGGGGTTTCCGGATACGCAGTATTTT; CDR3: CASLRTRGFPDTQYF
V: TRBV7-3; J: TRBJ2-2; D: NA; size: NA; DNA: TGTGCCAGCAGCCTTCCCACCGGGGAGCTGTTTTTT; CDR3: CASSLPTGELFF
V: TRBV19; J: TRBJ1-5; D: TRBD1; size: NA; DNA: TGTGCCAGTAGTATGGACAGGGTTAAGAATCAGCCCCAGCATTTT; CDR3: CASSMDRVKNQPQHF
V: TRBV21-1; J: TRBJ1-2; D: NA; size: NA; DNA: TGTGCCAGCAGCAAAGGTCCGGGTAACTATGGCTACACCTTC; CDR3: CASSKGPGNYGYTF
V: TRBV18; J: TRBJ1-2; D: NA; size: few; DNA: TGTGCCAGCTCACCATCGGAGGGCCAAGGCTACACCTTC; CDR3: CASSPSEGQGYTF
V: TRBV9; J: TRBJ2-2; D: TRBD2; size: NA; DNA: TGTGCCAGCAGCGTTAGCGGGCGGGACACCGGGGAGCTGTTTTTT; CDR3: CASSVSGRDTGELFF
V: TRBV6-6; J: TRBJ2-7; D: TRBD2; size: few; DNA: TGTGCCAGCAGTCCGCCAGGAGCGGGGCGTCTCGAGCAGTACTTC; CDR3: CASSPPGAGRLEQYF
V: TRBV29-1; J: TRBJ2-1; D: NA; size: NA; DNA: TGCAGCGTTGCGAGTCTTGGGGGCAGGGGCTGGGATGAGCAGTTCTTC; CDR3: CSVASLGGRGWDEQFF
V: TRBV18; J: TRBJ1-1; D: TRBD1; size: NA; DNA: TGTGCCAGCTCACGGACAGGGGAGGGCACTGAAGCTTTCTTT; CDR3: CASSRTGEGTEAFF
V: TRBV7-3; J: TRBJ2-7; D: NA; size: NA; DNA: TGTGCCAGCAGCTACGACAGTTCTACCTACGAGCAGTACTTC; CDR3: CASSYDSSTYEQYF
V: TRBV11-2; J: TRBJ2-4; D: TRBD2; size: NA; DNA: TGTGCCAGCAGCCCGCGGGCGGGAGGCGATCCGGCCAAAAACATTCAGTACTTC; CDR3: CASSPRAGGDPAKNIQYF
V: TRBV6-6; J: TRBJ2-7; D: NA; size: NA; DNA: TGTGCCAGCAGTTACTACGGGGGGCCAACCTACGAGCAGTACTTC; CDR3: CASSYYGGPTYEQYF
V: TRBV6-5; J: TRBJ2-7; D: NA; size: NA; DNA: TGTGCCAGCAGTTACTCGACAGGCTACGAGCAGTACTTC; CDR3: CASSYSTGYEQYF
V: TRBV5-4; J: TRBJ2-4; D: NA; size: NA; DNA: TGTGCCAGCAGCTCTCTTAGGGATAGCGAAGCCAAAAACATTCAGTACTTC; CDR3: CASSSLRDSEAKNIQYF
V: TRBV27; J: TRBJ2-7; D: NA; size: NA; DNA: TGTGCCAGCAGTCCCGTCCCTCCAGGATACGGTTCCTACGAGCAGTACTTC; CDR3: CASSPVPPGYGSYEQYF
V: TRBV5-4; J: TRBJ2-5; D: NA; size: NA; DNA: TGTGCCAGCAGCTTGGGACGCGGAAGAGAGACCCAGTACTTC; CDR3: CASSLGRGRETQYF
V: TRBV6-1; J: TRBJ1-2; D: NA; size: NA; DNA: TGTGCCAGCAGTGACCAGACAGGCCCCTTGTATGGCTACACCTTC; CDR3: CASSDQTGPLYGYTF
V: TRBV6-1; J: TRBJ2-1; D: TRBD2; size: NA; DNA: TGTGCCAGCAGTGCCACCGGGACTAGCGGGACCAATGAGCAGTTCTTC; CDR3: CASSATGTSGTNEQFF
V: TRBV29-1; J: TRBJ1-2; D: TRBD1; size: NA; DNA: TGCAGCGTTGAAGATGCCGCAGGGGGCAAAGGGGGCTACACCTTC; CDR3: CSVEDAAGGKGGYTF
V: TRBV5-5; J: TRBJ1-2; D: NA; size: once; DNA: TGTGCCAGCAGCTTGGGGCAGGGACTCTATGGCTACACCTTC; CDR3: CASSLGQGLYGYTF
V: TRBV5-4; J: TRBJ2-7; D: NA; size: NA; DNA: TGTGCCAGCAGCTTGCCGGGGATAGGGTCCTACGAGCAGTACTTC; CDR3: CASSLPGIGSYEQYF